The sample holds many counts of the clone carrying this T cell receptor beta chain. What it binds is unknown. This record comes from a study of T-cell reconstitution after alpha-beta-depleted transplantation in children. Findings and caveats of the study: Some patients' high day-60 TCRbeta diversity was traced to surviving recipient T cells and thymic progenitors. When one year had passed after transplant, most T-cell counts and diversity came from newly produced T cells. Several hundred rapidly expanded clones from non-depleted graft cells reportedly supplied alpha-beta T cells about two months post-transplant.

Germline V lookup: CDR1 SQVTM, CDR2 ANQGSEA. V lost 1 base to trimming and J lost 8 bases; unmatched junction nucleotides: 9. CDR3 size: 15 residues. Unique molecular identifiers tagged the TCRbeta library. One entry per CDR3 protein, called by TCRdb with MiXCR from the PCR reads. This table has hundreds of thousands of distinct CDR3 sequences, roughly 13% appearing once. This TCR derives from a girl aged 2-10 years with congenital amegakaryocytic thrombocytopenia, due to receive a stem cell transplant. This chain connects TRBV29-1 to TRBJ2-1, with 9 bases fitting TRBD1. The material was PBMCs, obtained before TCRalphabeta/CD19-depleted stem cell transplant. CDR3 region: CSVEAGDRVNDEQFF. The CDR3, as DNA: TGCAGCGTTGAAGCGGGGGACAGGGTAAATGATGAGCAGTTCTTC.